The 24 T cell receptor beta chains below come from one sample, sequenced in a study of blood T cell repertoires in COVID-19. Here immunoSEQ multiplex PCR was the method, and the copy in TCRdb shows in-frame clones only, minus some. The table includes under 300,000 clones, about 86% detected once. Sequenced input: peripheral blood. The origin of the receptors is a man aged 60-69 years with acute or convalescent COVID-19.

The chain recombines TRBV19 with TRBJ1-1, with D unclear. Germline loops: CDR1 LNHDA, CDR2 SQIVND (reference sequence). The CDR3 is made up of 15 amino acids. V was pared by 2 bases and J by 1 base, with 11 bases between. CDR3 bases: TGTGCCAGTAGTATAACCGGTATAGCGAACACTGAAGCTTTCTTT. This gives the protein CASSITGIANTEAFF.

The chain joins TRBV19 to TRBJ2-3; 16 nucleotides agree with TRBD2. Trimming removed 0 bases from V and 3 bases from J; junction bases left unmatched: 6. The CDR3 spans 19 residues. The germline V gene has CDR1 LNHDA and CDR2 SQIVND (reference sequence). As DNA, the CDR3 is TGTGCCAGTAGTATAGAGGGACTAGCGGGAGGGCCCTCGACAGATACGCAGTATTTT. It codes for CASSIEGLAGGPSTDTQYF.

V and J are TRBV29-1 and TRBJ2-1; 9 bases map to TRBD2. The CDR3 spans 18 residues. Unmatched junction bases numbered 17, after V lost 3 bases and J lost 5 bases. In germline, CDR1 is SQVTM, CDR2 ANQGSEA. CDR3 sequence reads: CSVDRLAGPLLQDNEQFF. In DNA, the CDR3 is TGCAGCGTTGATCGTCTAGCGGGGCCCCTGCTCCAAGACAATGAGCAGTTCTTC.

The CDR3 DNA reads as TGTGCCAGCACCCCGCCAGGGGCAGCCAAAAACATTCAGTACTTC. It translates to CASTPPGAAKNIQYF. V and J are TRBV11-3 and TRBJ2-4, with a weak D call TRBD1 (6 bases). V was cut by 7 bases and J by 0 bases, with 13 bases left in between. Germline assignment: CDR1 SGHNT and CDR2 YENEEA. This CDR3 has 15 residues.

The chain joins TRBV19 to TRBJ2-7, with 9 bases lining up with TRBD2. This CDR3 spans 18 amino acids. The germline V gene has CDR1 LNHDA and CDR2 SQIVND (reference sequence). Trimming at V came to 4 bases and at J to 6 bases, leaving 19 bases not matched to a gene. This chain's CDR3 is CASSNSRGGAGGPFEQYF. DNA of the CDR3: TGTGCCAGTAGTAATTCGAGAGGGGGTGCGGGAGGGCCTTTCGAGCAGTACTTC.

The CDR3 DNA reads TGTGCCAGCAGCCAAGCTAGCGGGCAAGAGACCCAGTACTTC. It specifies CASSQASGQETQYF. This chain links TRBV3-1 (or the pseudogene TRBV3-2) with TRBJ2-5; 8 bases agree with TRBD2. The ends lost 1 base at V and 2 bases at J; junction bases unmatched: 0. The CDR3 runs to 14 residues. CDR1 and CDR2 from the germline V gene are LGHDT and YNNKEL (reference sequence).

V usage is TRBV18 and J usage is TRBJ2-5; D may be TRBD1 (5 bases). The CDR3 is 14 residues long. Trimming shortened V by 3 bases and J by 2 bases, and 10 bases separated the two germline ends. Germline CDR1 KGHSH, CDR2 LQKENI. Written as DNA, the CDR3 is TGTGCCAGCTCACCTGACAGCGTACAAGAGACCCAGTACTTC. Amino acid sequence: CASSPDSVQETQYF.

The chain is built from TRBV7-9 and TRBJ2-1, with a tentative D call TRBD2 (5 bases). The ends were cut back, 1 base at V and 7 bases at J, with 17 bases in the middle. CDR1 is SEHNR and CDR2 is FQNEAQ in the germline V gene (reference sequence). The CDR3 covers 16 residues. The CDR3 DNA is TGTGCCAGCAGCTTAGGATGGAGCGGAGAGGGAAATGAGCAGTTCTTC. Residues: CASSLGWSGEGNEQFF.

This clone was seen just once. This chain links TRBV2 with TRBJ1-6; TRBD1 might be the D (5 bases). This CDR3 contains 15 residues. Germline values: CDR1 SNHLY, CDR2 FYNNEI. Trimming cost V 8 bases and J 7 bases, with 18 bases left between them. The CDR3 loop is CASSTRGGENSPLHF. The CDR3, as DNA: TGTGCCAGCTCGACCAGAGGAGGGGAGAATTCACCCCTCCACTTT.

The chain joins TRBV7-9 to TRBJ2-1, with 7 positions matching TRBD2. CDR1 is SEHNR, CDR2 FQNEAQ, per germline (reference sequence). The V and J ends lost 1 base and 8 bases, in that order; junction bases with no gene match: 11. The CDR3 totals 16 residues. The CDR3 DNA sequence: TGTGCCAGCAGCTTAGGGGCGGGAGTTGTCCCCGATGAGCAGTTCTTC. Translation gives CASSLGAGVVPDEQFF.

The V and J genes are TRBV10-3 and TRBJ1-5; 8 bases line up with TRBD1. Per germline, CDR1 ENHRY and CDR2 SYGVKD. V was pared by 3 bases and J by 4 bases, with 5 bases of the junction left unmatched. The CDR3 contains 15 residues. The CDR3 nucleotides are TGTGCCATCAGTGAAACAGGGGGAGGGAATCAGCCCCAGCATTTT. Translation: CAISETGGGNQPQHF.

V gene TRBV5-1 combines with J gene TRBJ2-1; 7 bases agree with TRBD1. J was trimmed by 5 bases and V by 1 base; bases with no gene match: 6. This CDR3 comprises 15 residues. From germline, CDR1 is SGHRS and CDR2 YFSETQ. CDR3 sequence: CASSLQQGNHNEQFF. The CDR3, as DNA: TGCGCCAGCAGCTTGCAACAGGGGAACCACAATGAGCAGTTCTTC.

V gene TRBV6-6 combines with J gene TRBJ1-1; no clear D. The V end was cut by 5 bases, the J end by 1 base, with 8 bases between. In germline, CDR1 is MNHNY, CDR2 SVGAGI (reference sequence). This CDR3 has 13 residues. The CDR3 protein is CASSKPSNTEAFF. As DNA, the CDR3 is TGTGCCAGCAGTAAGCCATCGAACACTGAAGCTTTCTTT.

V gene TRBV19 combines with J gene TRBJ1-1; 9 bases are shared with TRBD1. The CDR3 length is 20 residues. Germline CDR1 is LNHDA and CDR2 is SQIVND (reference sequence). Trimming cost V 4 bases and J 6 bases; bases outside gene matches: 24. The CDR3 DNA reads TGTGCCAGTAGTACCCATGCCGAAACCGGGACAGGGATTCGTTACTCTGAAGCTTTCTTT. Its protein product is CASSTHAETGTGIRYSEAFF.

J is TRBJ2-2 and V is TRBV6-4, with 11 bases that match TRBD2. The CDR3 is 15 residues long. Germline trimming cut 2 bases from V and 6 bases from J; bases unmatched to any gene: 2. CDR1 and CDR2 (germline): MRHNA, SNTAGT. In nucleotides, the CDR3 is TGTGCCAGCAGTGACATGACTAGCGGGGCCGGGGAGCTGTTTTTT. Encoded protein: CASSDMTSGAGELFF.

The chain employs TRBV5-1 and TRBJ2-7, with D uncertain. Trimming stripped 1 base from V and 5 bases from J, with 13 bases between. Germline V CDR1 and CDR2: SGHRS, YFSETQ. The CDR3 runs to 14 residues. The CDR3 nucleotides are TGCGCCAGCAGCTTGCTACCCTCCCAGGACGAGCAGTACTTC. Its translation: CASSLLPSQDEQYF.

This clone was observed a single time. CDR3 region: CATSDARGLAGNEQFF. CDR3 DNA sequence: TGTGCCACCAGTGATGCCCGAGGGCTAGCGGGGAATGAGCAGTTCTTC. The chain joins TRBV24-1 to TRBJ2-1, with 9 bases fitting TRBD2. Germline V gene sequence: CDR1 KGHDR, CDR2 SFDVKD. The CDR3 contains 16 residues. V was clipped by 3 bases and J by 7 bases; unmatched bases: 9.

The rearrangement joins TRBV15 to TRBJ1-2; D might be TRBD1 (6 bases). CDR1 is LNHNV, CDR2 YYDKDF, per germline (reference sequence). V was shortened by 5 bases and J by 2 bases, with 15 bases between the two germline ends. The CDR3 contains 15 residues. The CDR3 spells CATSVGDTSNYGYTF. The CDR3 DNA reads TGTGCCACCAGCGTGGGGGACACCTCGAACTATGGCTACACCTTC. Variable domain in full (rest from reference TRBV15 and TRBJ1-2): DAMVIQNPRYQVTQFGKPVTLSCSQTLNHNVMYWYQQKSSQAPKLLFHYYDKDFNNEADTPDNFQSRRPNTSFCFLDIRSPGLGDTAMYLCATSVGDTSNYGYTFGSGTRLTVV.

The chain has TRBV7-2 and TRBJ2-4; D possibly corresponds to TRBD1 (5 bases). V was clipped by 4 bases and J by 0 bases, with 13 bases between them. The CDR3 sequence is 16 residues long. The germline V gene encodes CDR1 SGHTA and CDR2 FQGNSA. The CDR3 DNA reads TGTGCCAGCAGCTGGTGGGGCCGCGGAGCCAAAAACATTCAGTACTTC. Amino acid sequence: CASSWWGRGAKNIQYF.

This clone was seen only a few times. The V call is TRBV12-3 or TRBV12-4, the J call TRBJ1-1; D remains unclear. V was clipped by 7 bases and J by 4 bases, with 13 bases between them. The CDR3 is 13 residues long. This CDR3 reads CASTQGLTTEAFF. The CDR3 nucleotides read TGTGCCAGCACTCAAGGACTGACCACTGAAGCTTTCTTT.

The chain has TRBV11-3 and TRBJ1-6; D unresolved. The V and J ends lost 0 bases and 7 bases respectively, with 7 bases between them. The CDR3 has 14 residues. Germline CDR1 is SGHNT and CDR2 is YENEEA. The CDR3 region has the DNA TGTGCCAGCAGCTTAGAACTGAACAATTCACCCCTCCACTTT. The encoded protein is CASSLELNNSPLHF.

The chain carries TRBV28 and TRBJ1-6; weak D call: TRBD1 (6 bases). CDR3 length equals 13 residues. V was pared by 8 bases and J by 7 bases, with 12 bases between. Per germline, CDR1 MDHEN and CDR2 SYDVKM. The CDR3 coding sequence is TGTGCCAGCTACGGGACACCAAATTCACCCCTCCACTTT. Translation: CASYGTPNSPLHF. Filled out from reference TRBV28 and TRBJ1-6, the complete variable domain reads DVKVTQSSRYLVKRTGEKVFLECVQDMDHENMFWYRQDPGLGLRLIYFSYDVKMKEKGDIPEGYSVSREKKERFSLILESASTNQTSMYLCASYGTPNSPLHFGNGTRLTVT.

The chain has TRBV29-1 and TRBJ1-2; maybe TRBD1 (6 bases). CDR1 is SQVTM and CDR2 is ANQGSEA in the germline V gene. This CDR3 contains 12 residues. V lost 3 bases and J lost 4, with 9 bases in between. The CDR3 spells CSVEGTPYGYTF. As DNA, the CDR3 is TGCAGCGTTGAGGGGACACCCTATGGCTACACCTTC.

V is TRBV27 and J is TRBJ2-7; a possible D gene is TRBD2 (5 bases). The CDR3 totals 15 residues. The germline V gene has CDR1 MNHEY and CDR2 SMNVEV (reference sequence). Between the trimmed V and J ends, which lost 4 bases and 2 bases, there was a span of 15 bases. The CDR3 nucleotides are TGTGCCAGCAGTTCGACGGACTTCAATCCCTACGAGCAGTACTTC. It translates to CASSSTDFNPYEQYF.